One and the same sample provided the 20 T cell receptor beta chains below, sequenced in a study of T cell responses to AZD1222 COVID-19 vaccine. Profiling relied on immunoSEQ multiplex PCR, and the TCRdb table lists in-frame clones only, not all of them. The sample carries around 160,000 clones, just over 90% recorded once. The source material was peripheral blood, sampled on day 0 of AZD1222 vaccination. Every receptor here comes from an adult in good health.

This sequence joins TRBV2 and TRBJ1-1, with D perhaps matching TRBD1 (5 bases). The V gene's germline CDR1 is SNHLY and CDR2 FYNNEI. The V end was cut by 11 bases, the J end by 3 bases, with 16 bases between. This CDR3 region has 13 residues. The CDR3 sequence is CASSRGVDTEAFF. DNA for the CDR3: TGTGCCTCATCTCGGGGGGTCGACACTGAAGCTTTCTTT.

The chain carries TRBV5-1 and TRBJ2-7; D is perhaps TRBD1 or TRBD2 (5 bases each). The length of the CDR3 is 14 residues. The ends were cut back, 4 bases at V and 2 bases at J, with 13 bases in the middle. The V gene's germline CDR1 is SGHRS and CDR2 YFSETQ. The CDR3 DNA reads TGCGCCAGCAGCCCCGAGGGGTCCACCTACGAGCAGTACTTC. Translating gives CASSPEGSTYEQYF.

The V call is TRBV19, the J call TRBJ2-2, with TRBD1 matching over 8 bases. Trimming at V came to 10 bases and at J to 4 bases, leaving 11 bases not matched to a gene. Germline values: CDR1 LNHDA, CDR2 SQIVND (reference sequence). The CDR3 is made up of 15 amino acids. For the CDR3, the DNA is TGTGCCACCCATGACCAGGGGGCGATCACCGGGGAGCTGTTTTTT. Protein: CATHDQGAITGELFF.

CDR3 nucleotide sequence: TGTGCCAGCAGAGTACAGGGGGCTCAGCCCCAGCATTTT. Protein: CASRVQGAQPQHF. V usage is TRBV28 and J usage is TRBJ1-5, with 9 positions matching TRBD1. Germline values: CDR1 MDHEN, CDR2 SYDVKM. CDR3 length: 13 amino acids. Trimming removed 6 bases from V and 6 bases from J; junction bases left unmatched: 3.

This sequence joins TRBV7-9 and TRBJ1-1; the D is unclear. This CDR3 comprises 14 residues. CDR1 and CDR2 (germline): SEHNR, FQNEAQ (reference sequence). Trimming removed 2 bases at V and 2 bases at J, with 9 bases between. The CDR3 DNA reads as TGTGCCAGCAGCTTATCCCCCGGTAACACTGAAGCTTTCTTT. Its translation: CASSLSPGNTEAFF. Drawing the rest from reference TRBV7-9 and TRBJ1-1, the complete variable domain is DTGVSQNPRHKITKRGQNVTFRCDPISEHNRLYWYRQTLGQGPEFLTYFQNEAQLEKSRLLSDRFSAERPKGSFSTLEIQRTEQGDSAMYLCASSLSPGNTEAFFGQGTRLTVV.

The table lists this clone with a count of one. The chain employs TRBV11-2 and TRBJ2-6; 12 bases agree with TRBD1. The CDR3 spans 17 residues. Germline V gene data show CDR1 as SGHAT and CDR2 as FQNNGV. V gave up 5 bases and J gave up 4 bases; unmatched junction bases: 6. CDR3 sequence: CASSPGQGALGANVLTF. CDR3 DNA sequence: TGTGCCAGCAGCCCGGGACAGGGGGCCTTGGGGGCCAACGTCCTGACTTTC.

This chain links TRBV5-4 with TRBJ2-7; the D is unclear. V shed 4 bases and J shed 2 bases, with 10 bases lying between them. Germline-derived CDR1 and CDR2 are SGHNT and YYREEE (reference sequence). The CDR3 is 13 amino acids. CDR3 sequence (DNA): TGTGCCAGCAGCAACCAATCGGCCTACGAGCAGTACTTC. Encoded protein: CASSNQSAYEQYF.

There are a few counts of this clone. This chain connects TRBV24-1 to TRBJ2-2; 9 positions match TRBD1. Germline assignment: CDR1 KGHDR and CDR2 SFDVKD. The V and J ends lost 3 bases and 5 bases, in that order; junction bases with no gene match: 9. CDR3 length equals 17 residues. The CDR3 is CATSDQGTGSTTGELFF. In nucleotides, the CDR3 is TGTGCCACCAGTGATCAAGGGACAGGGTCTACGACCGGGGAGCTGTTTTTT.

CDR3 in amino acids: CSVGSGSTGELFF. The CDR3, as DNA: TGCAGCGTTGGGTCCGGGAGTACCGGGGAGCTGTTTTTT. V is TRBV29-1 and J is TRBJ2-2, with D perhaps TRBD2 (6 bases). The V end was cut by 4 bases, the J end by 5 bases, with 11 bases between. Germline loops: CDR1 SQVTM, CDR2 ANQGSEA. The CDR3 loop spans 13 amino acids.

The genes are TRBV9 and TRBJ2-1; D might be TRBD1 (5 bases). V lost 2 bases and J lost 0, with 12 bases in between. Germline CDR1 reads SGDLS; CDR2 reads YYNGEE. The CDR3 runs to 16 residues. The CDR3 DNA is TGTGCCAGCAGCGTTCATGCAAGGGGCTCCTACAATGAGCAGTTCTTC. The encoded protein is CASSVHARGSYNEQFF.

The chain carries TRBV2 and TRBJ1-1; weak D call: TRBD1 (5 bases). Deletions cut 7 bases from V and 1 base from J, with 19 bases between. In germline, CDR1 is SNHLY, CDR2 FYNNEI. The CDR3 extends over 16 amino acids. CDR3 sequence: CASKIRLGGTNTEAFF. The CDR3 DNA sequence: TGTGCCAGCAAAATCCGCCTCGGGGGAACGAACACTGAAGCTTTCTTT. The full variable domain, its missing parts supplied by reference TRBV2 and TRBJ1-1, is EPEVTQTPSHQVTQMGQEVILRCVPISNHLYFYWYRQILGQKVEFLVSFYNNEISEKSEIFDDQFSVERPDGSNFTLKIRSTKLEDSAMYFCASKIRLGGTNTEAFFGQGTRLTVV.

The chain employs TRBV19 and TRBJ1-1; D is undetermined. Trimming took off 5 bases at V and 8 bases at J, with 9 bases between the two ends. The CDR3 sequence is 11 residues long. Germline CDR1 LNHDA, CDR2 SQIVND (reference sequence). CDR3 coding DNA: TGTGCCAGTAGTCGCCTGCCGGAAGCTTTCTTT. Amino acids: CASSRLPEAFF.

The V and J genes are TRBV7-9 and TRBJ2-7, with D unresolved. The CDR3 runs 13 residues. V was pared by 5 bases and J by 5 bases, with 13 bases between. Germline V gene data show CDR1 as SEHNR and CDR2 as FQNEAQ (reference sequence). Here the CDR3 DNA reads TGTGCCAGCAGCCTCGGCCTAAACCACGAGCAGTACTTC. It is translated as CASSLGLNHEQYF.

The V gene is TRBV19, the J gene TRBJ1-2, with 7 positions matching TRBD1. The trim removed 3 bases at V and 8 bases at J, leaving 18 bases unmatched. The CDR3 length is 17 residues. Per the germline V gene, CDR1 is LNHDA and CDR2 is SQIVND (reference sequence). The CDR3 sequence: CASSISGTAPLLGGYTF. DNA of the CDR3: TGTGCCAGTAGTATCAGCGGGACAGCCCCTCTCCTGGGGGGCTACACCTTC.

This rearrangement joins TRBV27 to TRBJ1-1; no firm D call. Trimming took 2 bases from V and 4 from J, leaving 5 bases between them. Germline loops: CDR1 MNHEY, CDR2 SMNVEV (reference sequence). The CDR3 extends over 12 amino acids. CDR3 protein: CASSLRGTEAFF. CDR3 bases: TGTGCCAGCAGTTTAAGAGGCACTGAAGCTTTCTTT.

CDR3 nucleotides: TGTGCCAGCAGTGAAGGCGAGGGTTCTTCACCCCTCCACTTT. This sequence encodes CASSEGEGSSPLHF. The chain couples TRBV6-1 to TRBJ1-6; D gene ambiguous. There are 14 residues in the CDR3. Looked up from germline, CDR1 is MNHNS and CDR2 is SASEGT. Deletions cut 1 base from V and 9 bases from J, with 10 bases between.

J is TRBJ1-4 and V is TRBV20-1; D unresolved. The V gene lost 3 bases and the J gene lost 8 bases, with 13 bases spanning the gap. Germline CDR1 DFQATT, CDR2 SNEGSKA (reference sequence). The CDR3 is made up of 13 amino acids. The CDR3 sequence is CSASLGYGEKLFF. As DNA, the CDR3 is TGCAGTGCTAGTTTAGGCTACGGGGAAAAACTGTTTTTT.

This chain's CDR3 is CASSQDRAGRGSYEQYF. For the CDR3, the DNA is TGTGCCAGCAGCCAAGATCGGGCGGGGAGGGGCTCCTACGAGCAGTACTTC. The chain joins TRBV14 to TRBJ2-7; 7 nucleotides align to TRBD2. From germline, CDR1 is SGHDN and CDR2 FVKESK. Germline trimming cut 0 bases from V and 0 bases from J; bases unmatched to any gene: 8. CDR3 size: 17 residues.

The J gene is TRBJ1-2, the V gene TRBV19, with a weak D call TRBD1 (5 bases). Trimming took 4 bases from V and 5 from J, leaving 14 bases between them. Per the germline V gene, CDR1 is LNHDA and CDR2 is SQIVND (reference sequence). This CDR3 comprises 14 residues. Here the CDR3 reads CASSRAGRGYGYTF. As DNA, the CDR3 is TGTGCCAGTAGTAGGGCAGGGCGCGGATATGGCTACACCTTC.

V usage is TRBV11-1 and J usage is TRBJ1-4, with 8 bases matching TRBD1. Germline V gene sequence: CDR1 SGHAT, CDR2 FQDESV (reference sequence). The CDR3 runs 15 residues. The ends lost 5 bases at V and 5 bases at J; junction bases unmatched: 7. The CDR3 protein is CASSLGQGRNEKLFF. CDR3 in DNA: TGTGCCAGCAGCCTCGGACAGGGACGGAATGAAAAACTGTTTTTT.